One and the same sample provided the 23 T cell receptor beta chains below, sequenced in a study of blood T cell repertoires in COVID-19. Generated by immunoSEQ multiplex PCR, the TCRdb table keeps only in-frame clones and is missing some. The sample shows some 180,000 clones, under 85% of them seen only once. Sequencing was carried out using peripheral blood. Receptors originate from a human donor in a cohort sampled during active COVID-19.

The chain combines TRBV30 with TRBJ2-1; TRBD2 agrees at 9 bases. The germline V gene has CDR1 GTSNPN and CDR2 SVGIG (reference sequence). V shed 2 bases and J 10 bases; nucleotides not matched to a gene: 21. This CDR3 is 18 amino acids long. CDR3 DNA sequence: TGTGCCTGGAGTATCTCCTTCGGAGGCGGGGGGGCGCGAGGCGAGCAGTTCTTC. It is translated as CAWSISFGGGGARGEQFF.

This chain links TRBV4-1 with TRBJ2-1; 9 nucleotides match TRBD1. The germline V gene encodes CDR1 MGHRA and CDR2 YSYEKL. There are 13 residues in the CDR3. Trimming took 3 bases from V and 8 from J; bases not matched to a gene: 2. DNA for the CDR3: TGCGCCAGCAGCCAGGGACAGGGAGATGAGCAGTTCTTC. It encodes CASSQGQGDEQFF.

The chain uses TRBV23-1 and TRBJ2-7; D call uncertain. TRBV23-1 is labeled an ORF, and its function is uncertain. The CDR3 has 18 residues. Between the trimmed V and J ends, which lost 0 bases and 4 bases, there was a span of 22 bases. CDR3 DNA: TGCGCCAGCAGTCAATCGTCCCCTGACTGTCTTAGAAGGTACGAGCAGTACTTC. Translation gives CASSQSSPDCLRRYEQYF.

V and J are TRBV2 and TRBJ2-3, with a possible D match to TRBD1 (8 bases). V lost 2 bases and J 3 bases, leaving 15 bases between the germline ends. CDR3 size: 16 residues. Per the germline V gene, CDR1 is SNHLY and CDR2 is FYNNEI. The CDR3 nucleotides read TGTGCCAGCAGTGAACTCTCACAGGGGGGGACAGATACGCAGTATTTT. Residues: CASSELSQGGTDTQYF.

The chain uses TRBV11-2 and TRBJ1-6, with a weak D call TRBD1 (5 bases). The CDR3 extends over 15 amino acids. Trimming left V 1 base short and J 7 bases short, with 11 bases between. Germline lookup yields CDR1 SGHAT and CDR2 FQNNGV. As DNA, the CDR3 is TGTGCCAGCAGCTTAGTAAGGGGAGGAAATTCACCCCTCCACTTT. Protein sequence: CASSLVRGGNSPLHF.

The chain combines TRBV10-1 with TRBJ2-5; 10 nucleotides agree with TRBD1. V dropped 3 bases and J dropped 8; count of bases not matched to a gene: 12. There are 16 residues in the CDR3. Germline V gene data show CDR1 as WNHNN and CDR2 as SYGVQD (reference sequence). The CDR3 reads CASSDPPDRGVNTQYF. Written as DNA, the CDR3 is TGCGCCAGCAGTGACCCTCCGGACAGGGGGGTCAACACCCAGTACTTC.

V usage is TRBV9 and J usage is TRBJ1-2; a weak D match, TRBD1 (6 bases). The germline V gene encodes CDR1 SGDLS and CDR2 YYNGEE. The CDR3 runs to 13 residues. The V end was cut by 5 bases, the J end by 2 bases, with 10 bases between. The chain's CDR3 is CASRDSTNYGYTF. For the CDR3, the DNA is TGTGCCAGCAGGGACAGTACCAACTATGGCTACACCTTC.

This clone was recorded once. The genes are TRBV2 and TRBJ1-4; D not resolved. CDR1 is SNHLY and CDR2 is FYNNEI in the germline V gene. The CDR3 is 13 amino acids. Between the trimmed V and J ends, which lost 7 bases and 7 bases, there was a span of 13 bases. The CDR3 region has the DNA TGTGCCAGCAAAAACACCGGAGGTGAAAAACTGTTTTTT. Its translation: CASKNTGGEKLFF. Drawing the rest from reference TRBV2 and TRBJ1-4, the complete variable domain is EPEVTQTPSHQVTQMGQEVILRCVPISNHLYFYWYRQILGQKVEFLVSFYNNEISEKSEIFDDQFSVERPDGSNFTLKIRSTKLEDSAMYFCASKNTGGEKLFFGSGTQLSVL.

The V and J genes are TRBV12-3 or TRBV12-4 and TRBJ2-1; 7 bases fit TRBD1. The CDR3 runs 13 residues. V dropped 3 bases and J dropped 8; count of bases not matched to a gene: 4. The CDR3 loop is CASSLSQGDEQFF. The DNA of the CDR3 is TGTGCCAGCAGTTTGTCTCAGGGGGATGAGCAGTTCTTC.

The chain combines TRBV5-4 with TRBJ1-2, with a weak D call TRBD1 (6 bases). CDR1 and CDR2 (germline): SGHNT, YYREEE (reference sequence). V was trimmed by 3 bases and J by 5 bases, leaving 14 bases between them. This CDR3 is 14 amino acids long. The CDR3 reads CASSSPLGGYGYTF. CDR3 DNA: TGTGCCAGCAGCTCGCCCCTAGGGGGTTATGGCTACACCTTC. Drawing the rest from reference TRBV5-4 and TRBJ1-2, the complete variable domain is ETGVTQSPTHLIKTRGQQVTLRCSSQSGHNTVSWYQQALGQGPQFIFQYYREEENGRGNFPPRFSGLQFPNYSSELNVNALELDDSALYLCASSSPLGGYGYTFGSGTRLTVV.

This clone appeared once. This rearrangement joins TRBV5-1 to TRBJ2-7; TRBD1 is a possible D gene (6 bases). The V end lost 3 bases, the J end lost 4 bases, and 8 bases lay between the germline ends. The germline V gene encodes CDR1 SGHRS and CDR2 YFSETQ. The CDR3 runs to 12 residues. DNA for the CDR3: TGCGCCAGCAGCTCCAGGGGTTACGAGCAGTACTTC. It encodes CASSSRGYEQYF.

This clone occurred a few times. The J gene is TRBJ2-7, the V gene TRBV6-6; possibly TRBD1 for D (6 bases). CDR1 and CDR2 (germline): MNHNY, SVGAGI (reference sequence). The germline V and J ends were trimmed by 8 bases and 0 bases, with 14 bases remaining between them. The CDR3 has 14 amino acids. CDR3 DNA sequence: TGTGCCAGCTTACAGGGTTTAAGCTCCTACGAGCAGTACTTC. This gives the protein CASLQGLSSYEQYF.

The chain combines TRBV23-1 with TRBJ2-7; 7 bases agree with TRBD1. TRBV23-1 is given ORF status, its function remaining uncertain. This CDR3 contains 13 residues. V was pared by 8 bases and J by 2 bases, with 6 bases of the junction left unmatched. The CDR3 sequence is CASGPGQPYEQYF. The CDR3 coding sequence is TGCGCCAGCGGGCCGGGACAGCCCTACGAGCAGTACTTC.

The gene calls are TRBV5-8 and TRBJ2-7, with 10 bases identical to TRBD1. From germline, CDR1 is SGHTS and CDR2 YDEGEE. The CDR3 has 14 amino acids. Trimming took 4 bases from V and 2 from J; bases not matched to a gene: 3. CDR3 bases: TGTGCCAGCAGCCCGGACAGGGGGGCCTACGAGCAGTACTTC. Its translation is CASSPDRGAYEQYF. Filled out from reference TRBV5-8 and TRBJ2-7, the complete variable domain reads EAGVTQSPTHLIKTRGQQATLRCSPISGHTSVYWYQQALGLGLQFLLWYDEGEERNRGNFPPRFSGRQFPNYSSELNVNALELEDSALYLCASSPDRGAYEQYFGPGTRLTVT.

J is TRBJ1-5 and V is TRBV15, with a tentative D call TRBD1 (6 bases). The CDR3 runs 15 residues. The V end was cut by 3 bases, the J end by 6 bases, with 15 bases between. Germline CDR1 LNHNV, CDR2 YYDKDF (reference sequence). DNA of the CDR3: TGTGCCACCAGCAGGGCCCAAAGGGGGTCTCAGCCCCAGCATTTT. As protein: CATSRAQRGSQPQHF.

The chain couples TRBV5-1 to TRBJ2-5; D uncertain. V lost 0 bases and J 4 bases, leaving 13 bases between the germline ends. Germline V CDR1 and CDR2: SGHRS, YFSETQ. This CDR3 has 15 amino acids. The CDR3 loop reads CASSLVSGRRETQYF. The CDR3 region has the DNA TGCGCCAGCAGCTTGGTGTCAGGTAGACGAGAGACCCAGTACTTC.

The rearrangement links TRBV6-5 to TRBJ2-5; 8 bases align to TRBD1. Germline CDR1 reads MNHEY; CDR2 reads SVGAGI. This CDR3 is built from 13 residues. Trimming removed 8 bases from V and 2 bases from J; junction bases left unmatched: 4. The CDR3 sequence: CASGWTGQETQYF. The DNA for the CDR3 is TGTGCCAGCGGATGGACAGGGCAAGAGACCCAGTACTTC.

This chain connects TRBV5-6 to TRBJ1-1; no definite D call. Trimming pared 5 bases from V and 0 bases from J, leaving 14 bases between. The CDR3 is made up of 15 amino acids. Germline lookup yields CDR1 SGHDT and CDR2 YYEEEE. The DNA for the CDR3 is TGTGCCAGCAGTCCGGACCGGGGATTGAACACTGAAGCTTTCTTT. Protein sequence: CASSPDRGLNTEAFF.

This chain uses TRBV12-3 or TRBV12-4 with TRBJ2-1; 9 bases align to TRBD2. This CDR3 region has 13 residues. With V trimmed by 6 bases and J by 4 bases, 1 base remained unmatched. The CDR3 DNA follows: TGTGCCAGCAGGCTAGCGGGGTACAATGAGCAGTTCTTC. Its protein product is CASRLAGYNEQFF.

This rearrangement joins TRBV19 to TRBJ1-2; D is possibly TRBD1 (6 bases). V was cut by 3 bases and J by 0 bases, with 14 bases left in between. This CDR3 region has 16 residues. Germline CDR1 reads LNHDA; CDR2 reads SQIVND (reference sequence). The CDR3 DNA follows: TGTGCCAGTAGTATTTACCGGACAGCCTCTAACTATGGCTACACCTTC. Amino acids: CASSIYRTASNYGYTF.

The V gene is TRBV19, the J gene TRBJ1-2, with 7 bases that match TRBD1. Germline loops: CDR1 LNHDA, CDR2 SQIVND (reference sequence). Unmatched junction bases numbered 3, after V lost 3 bases and J lost 5 bases. This CDR3 is built from 13 residues. The CDR3 reads CASSISQGYGYTF. In DNA form, the CDR3 reads TGTGCCAGTAGTATTTCACAGGGGTATGGCTACACCTTC.

This chain links TRBV5-1 with TRBJ1-1; 7 positions agree with TRBD1. CDR3 size: 14 residues. CDR1 SGHRS and CDR2 YFSETQ come from the germline V gene. V lost 3 bases to trimming and J lost 2 bases; unmatched junction nucleotides: 4. CDR3 bases: TGCGCCAGCAGCTCGCGGACAGGAAACACTGAAGCTTTCTTT. Protein sequence: CASSSRTGNTEAFF.

The chain recombines TRBV6-5 with TRBJ2-7, with D unclear. The germline gives CDR1 MNHEY, CDR2 SVGAGI. The CDR3 is made up of 13 amino acids. The germline V and J ends were trimmed by 5 bases and 2 bases, with 10 bases remaining between them. CDR3 nucleotide sequence: TGTGCCAGCAGTCCCAAGGAGCCCTACGAGCAGTACTTC. This codes for CASSPKEPYEQYF.